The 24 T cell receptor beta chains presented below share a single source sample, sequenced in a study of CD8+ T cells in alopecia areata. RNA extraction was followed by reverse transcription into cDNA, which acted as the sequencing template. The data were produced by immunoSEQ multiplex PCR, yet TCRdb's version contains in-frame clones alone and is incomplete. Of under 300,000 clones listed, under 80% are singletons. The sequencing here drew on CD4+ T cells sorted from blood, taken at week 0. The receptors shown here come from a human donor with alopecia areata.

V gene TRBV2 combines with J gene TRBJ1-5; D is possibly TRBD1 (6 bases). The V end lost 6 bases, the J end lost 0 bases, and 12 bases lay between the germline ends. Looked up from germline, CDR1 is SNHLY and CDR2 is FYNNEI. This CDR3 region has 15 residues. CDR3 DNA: TGTGCCAGCAGGTGGGGGCTTAATAGCAATCAGCCCCAGCATTTT. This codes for CASRWGLNSNQPQHF.

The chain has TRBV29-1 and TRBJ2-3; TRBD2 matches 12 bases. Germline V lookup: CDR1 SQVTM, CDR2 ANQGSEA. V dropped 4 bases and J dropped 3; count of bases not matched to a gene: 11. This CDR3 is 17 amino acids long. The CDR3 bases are TGCAGCGTTGGGGAATTGACTAGCGGGGGTGGAACAGATACGCAGTATTTT. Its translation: CSVGELTSGGGTDTQYF.

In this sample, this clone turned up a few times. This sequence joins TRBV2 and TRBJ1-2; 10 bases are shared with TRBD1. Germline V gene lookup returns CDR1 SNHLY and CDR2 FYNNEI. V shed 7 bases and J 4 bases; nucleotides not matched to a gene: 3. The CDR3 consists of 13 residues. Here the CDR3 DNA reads TGTGCCAGCATCAGGGACAGGGGCTATGGCTACACCTTC. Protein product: CASIRDRGYGYTF.

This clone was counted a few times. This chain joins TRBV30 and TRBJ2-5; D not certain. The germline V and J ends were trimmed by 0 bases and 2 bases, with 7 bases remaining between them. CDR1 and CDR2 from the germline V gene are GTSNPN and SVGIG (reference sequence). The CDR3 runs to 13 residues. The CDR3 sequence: CAWSVLIQETQYF. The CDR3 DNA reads TGTGCCTGGAGTGTACTCATTCAAGAGACCCAGTACTTC.

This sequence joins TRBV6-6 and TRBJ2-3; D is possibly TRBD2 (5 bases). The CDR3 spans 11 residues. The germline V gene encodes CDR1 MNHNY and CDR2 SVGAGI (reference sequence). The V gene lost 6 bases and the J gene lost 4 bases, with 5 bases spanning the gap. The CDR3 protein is CASRGADTQYF. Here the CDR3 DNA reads TGTGCCAGCAGGGGAGCAGATACGCAGTATTTT.

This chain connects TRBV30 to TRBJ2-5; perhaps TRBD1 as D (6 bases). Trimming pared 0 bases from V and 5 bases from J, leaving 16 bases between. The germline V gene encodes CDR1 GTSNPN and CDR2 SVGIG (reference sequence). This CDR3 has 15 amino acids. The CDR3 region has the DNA TGTGCCTGGAGTGTACGAGGGGGTCGGAGGGAGACCCAGTACTTC. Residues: CAWSVRGGRRETQYF.

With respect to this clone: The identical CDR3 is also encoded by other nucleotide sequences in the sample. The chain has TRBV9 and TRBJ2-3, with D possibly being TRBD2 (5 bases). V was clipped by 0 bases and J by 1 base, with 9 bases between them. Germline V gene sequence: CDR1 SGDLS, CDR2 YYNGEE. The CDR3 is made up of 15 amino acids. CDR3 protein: CASSVGSGGTDTQYF. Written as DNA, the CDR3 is TGTGCCAGCAGCGTAGGGAGCGGCGGCACAGATACGCAGTATTTT.

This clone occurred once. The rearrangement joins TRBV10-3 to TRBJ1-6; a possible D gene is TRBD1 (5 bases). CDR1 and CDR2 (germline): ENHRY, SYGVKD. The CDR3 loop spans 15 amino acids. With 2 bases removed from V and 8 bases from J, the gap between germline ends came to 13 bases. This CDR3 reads CAISELGGSDSPLHF. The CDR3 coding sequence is TGTGCCATCAGTGAGCTGGGGGGTTCGGATTCACCCCTCCACTTT.

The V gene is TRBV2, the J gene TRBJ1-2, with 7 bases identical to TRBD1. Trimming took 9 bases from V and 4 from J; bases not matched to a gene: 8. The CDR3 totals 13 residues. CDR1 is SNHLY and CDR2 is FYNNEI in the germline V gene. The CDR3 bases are TGTGCCAGTTCGACAGGGTCAGTCTATGGCTACACCTTC. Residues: CASSTGSVYGYTF.

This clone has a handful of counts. The CDR3 is CAWSVRRSTEAFF. CDR3 DNA: TGTGCCTGGAGTGTACGCAGGTCCACTGAAGCTTTCTTT. This chain connects TRBV30 to TRBJ1-1; D unclear. Germline V lookup: CDR1 GTSNPN, CDR2 SVGIG (reference sequence). Trimming removed 0 bases at V and 4 bases at J, with 9 bases between. The CDR3 length is 13 residues.

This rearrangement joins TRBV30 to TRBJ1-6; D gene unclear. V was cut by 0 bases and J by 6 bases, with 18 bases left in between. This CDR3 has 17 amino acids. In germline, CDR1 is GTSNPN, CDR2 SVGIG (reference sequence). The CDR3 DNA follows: TGTGCCTGGAGTGTACAGATCAGACTCGGGGTTAATTCACCCCTCCACTTT. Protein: CAWSVQIRLGVNSPLHF.

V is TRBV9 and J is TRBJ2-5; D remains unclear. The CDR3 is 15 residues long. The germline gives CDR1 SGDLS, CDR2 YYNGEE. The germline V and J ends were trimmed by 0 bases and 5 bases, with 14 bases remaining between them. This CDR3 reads CASSVELGLRETQYF. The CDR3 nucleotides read TGTGCCAGCAGCGTAGAGCTGGGGTTGAGGGAGACCCAGTACTTC. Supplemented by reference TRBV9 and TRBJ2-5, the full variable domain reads DSGVTQTPKHLITATGQRVTLRCSPRSGDLSVYWYQQSLDQGLQFLIQYYNGEERAKGNILERFSAQQFPDLHSELNLSSLELGDSALYFCASSVELGLRETQYFGPGTRLLVL.

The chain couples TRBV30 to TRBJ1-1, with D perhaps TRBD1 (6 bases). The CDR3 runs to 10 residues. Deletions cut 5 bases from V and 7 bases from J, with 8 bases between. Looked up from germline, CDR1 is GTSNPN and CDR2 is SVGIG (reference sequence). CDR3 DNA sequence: TGTGCCTGGGGGACATATGAAGCTTTCTTT. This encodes CAWGTYEAFF.

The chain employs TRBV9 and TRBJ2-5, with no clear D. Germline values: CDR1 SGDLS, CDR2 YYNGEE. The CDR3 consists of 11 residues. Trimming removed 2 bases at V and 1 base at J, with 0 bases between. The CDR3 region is CASSVQETQYF. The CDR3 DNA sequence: TGTGCCAGCAGCGTCCAAGAGACCCAGTACTTC.

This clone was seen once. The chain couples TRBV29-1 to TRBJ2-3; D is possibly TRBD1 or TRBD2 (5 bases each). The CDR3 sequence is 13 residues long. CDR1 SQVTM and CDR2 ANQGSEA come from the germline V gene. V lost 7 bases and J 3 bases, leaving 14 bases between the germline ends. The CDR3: CSALIGGTDTQYF. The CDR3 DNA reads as TGCAGCGCTCTCATTGGGGGAACAGATACGCAGTATTTT.

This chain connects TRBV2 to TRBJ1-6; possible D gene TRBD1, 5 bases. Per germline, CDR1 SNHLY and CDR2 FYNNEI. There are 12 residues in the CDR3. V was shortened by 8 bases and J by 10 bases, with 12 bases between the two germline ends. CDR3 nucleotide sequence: TGTGCCAGCGGGGGACCTCTGTCACCCCTCCACTTT. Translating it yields CASGGPLSPLHF.

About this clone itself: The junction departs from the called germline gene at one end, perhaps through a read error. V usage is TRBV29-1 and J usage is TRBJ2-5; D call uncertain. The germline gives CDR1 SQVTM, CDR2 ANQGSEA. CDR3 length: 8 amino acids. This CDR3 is CSVEGWDF. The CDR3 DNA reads TGCAGCGTTGAAGGCTGGGACTTC.

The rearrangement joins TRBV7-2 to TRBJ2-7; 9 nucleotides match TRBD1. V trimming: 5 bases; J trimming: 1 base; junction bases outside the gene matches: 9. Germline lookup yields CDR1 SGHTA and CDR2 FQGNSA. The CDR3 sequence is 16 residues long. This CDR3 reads CASSTYRGLLSYEQYF. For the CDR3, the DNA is TGTGCCAGCAGCACCTACAGGGGGCTATTATCCTACGAGCAGTACTTC. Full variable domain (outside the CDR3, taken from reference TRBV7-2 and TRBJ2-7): GAGVSQSPSNKVTEKGKDVELRCDPISGHTALYWYRQSLGQGLEFLIYFQGNSAPDKSGLPSDRFSAERTGGSVSTLTIQRTQQEDSAVYLCASSTYRGLLSYEQYFGPGTRLTVT.

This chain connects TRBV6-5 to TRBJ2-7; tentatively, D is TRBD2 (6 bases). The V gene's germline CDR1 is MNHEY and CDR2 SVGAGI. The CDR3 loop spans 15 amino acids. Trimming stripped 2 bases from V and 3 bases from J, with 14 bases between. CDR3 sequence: CASSYAGQVGYEQYF. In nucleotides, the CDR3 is TGTGCCAGCAGTTACGCGGGGCAGGTCGGCTACGAGCAGTACTTC.

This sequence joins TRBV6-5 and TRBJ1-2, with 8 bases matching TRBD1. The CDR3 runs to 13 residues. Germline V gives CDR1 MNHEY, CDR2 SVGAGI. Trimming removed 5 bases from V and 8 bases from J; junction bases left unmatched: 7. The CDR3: CASSQRTGIGYTF. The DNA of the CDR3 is TGTGCCAGCAGTCAGAGGACAGGGATCGGCTACACCTTC.

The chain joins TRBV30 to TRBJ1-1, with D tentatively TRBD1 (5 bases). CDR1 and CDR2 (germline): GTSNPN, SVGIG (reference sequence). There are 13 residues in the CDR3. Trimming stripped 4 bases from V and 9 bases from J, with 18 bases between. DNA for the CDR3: TGTGCCTGGACCCAAGTGGAGGGGACCAAAGCTTTCTTT. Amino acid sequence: CAWTQVEGTKAFF.

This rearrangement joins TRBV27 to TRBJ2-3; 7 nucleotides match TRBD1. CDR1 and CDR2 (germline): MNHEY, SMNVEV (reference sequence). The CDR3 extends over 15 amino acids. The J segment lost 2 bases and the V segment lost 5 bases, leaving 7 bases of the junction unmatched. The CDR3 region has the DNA TGTGCCAGCAGTCCCAGGGGGTCCTACACAGATACGCAGTATTTT. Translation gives CASSPRGSYTDTQYF.

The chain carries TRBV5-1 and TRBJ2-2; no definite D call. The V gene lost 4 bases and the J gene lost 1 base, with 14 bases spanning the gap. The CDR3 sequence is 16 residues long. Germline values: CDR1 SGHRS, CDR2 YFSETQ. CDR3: CASSPRPGGNTGELFF. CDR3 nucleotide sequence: TGCGCCAGCAGCCCCCGTCCGGGTGGGAACACCGGGGAGCTGTTTTTT.

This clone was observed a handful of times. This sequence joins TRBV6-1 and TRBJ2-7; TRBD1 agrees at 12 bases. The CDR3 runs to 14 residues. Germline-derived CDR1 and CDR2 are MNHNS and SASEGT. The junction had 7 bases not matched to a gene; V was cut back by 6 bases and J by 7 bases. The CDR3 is CASRRDRGRGEQYF. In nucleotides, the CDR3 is TGTGCCAGCAGGCGGGACAGGGGGCGCGGAGAGCAGTACTTC.